Described below is a single TCR beta chain sequence and its context. Antigen unknown. This sample is part of a study of identical twins. Study-level results: Researchers caution that invariant MAIT and iNKT cells could partly confound zero-insertion analyses.

Trimming removed 3 bases from V and 2 bases from J, with 12 bases in between. Germline V gives CDR1 SGHTA, CDR2 FQGNSA. The CDR3 extends over 15 amino acids. TCRdb re-analysed the 5' RACE reads in MiXCR, keeping a single row per CDR3 protein. The sample includes more than 600,000 distinct CDR3 sequences, 18% of them seen just once. The same specimen was also included in a second study, on T cells expressing NK-cell markers.

The material sequenced was PBMCs. The chain has TRBV7-2 and TRBJ2-3; D uncertain. The sequence came from a woman in her late teens or twenties in good health. The CDR3 loop is CASSLEGLNTDTQYF. DNA for the CDR3: TGTGCCAGCAGCTTGGAAGGATTAAACACAGATACGCAGTATTTT.